This T cell receptor beta chain was documented in a study of T-cell reconstitution after alpha-beta-depleted transplantation in children. Unique molecular identifiers were used in preparing the TCRbeta library. Each CDR3 protein gets one entry after TCRdb re-called the PCR reads with MiXCR. The sample has approximately 83,000 distinct CDR3 sequences; 10% to 15% are singletons. This clonotype was counted many times. V shed 3 bases, J shed 0 bases, and the junction held 8 bases outside the gene matches. This CDR3 region has 17 residues. The germline CDR1 and CDR2 sequences are LGHNA and YSLEER. The rearrangement joins TRBV4-3 to TRBJ2-1; 7 bases are a match to TRBD2. This TCR came from a human donor who donated a stem cell graft to a child with inherited bone marrow failure. This specimen consisted of PBMCs from the stem cell graft donor, obtained from the stem cell graft. In DNA, the CDR3 is TGCGCCAGCAGCCAGCGCCACGGGGGGTACTCCTACAATGAGCAGTTCTTC. Its protein product is CASSQRHGGYSYNEQFF.